Here is one T cell receptor beta chain with its context. Its antigen is unidentified. V was clipped by 8 bases and J by 4 bases, with 18 bases between them. CDR1 and CDR2 (germline): ENHRY, SYGVKD. The length of the CDR3 is 14 residues. These data come from a study of cytomegalovirus exposure and HLA in healthy donors. The PCR made use of 60 Vbeta and 13 Jbeta primers. Data came from immunoSEQ multiplex PCR; TCRdb stores just in-frame clones and leaves some out. The sample holds about 200,000 clones, more than 75% seen once. Everyone who donated was a healthy bone marrow donor. Points from the study as a whole: A classifier reportedly called cytomegalovirus status with high sensitivity and specificity. Associated with cytomegalovirus, according to the listing, were 150 to 200 TCR beta chains. TRBV6-2, TRBV6-3 and other indistinguishable V segments were excluded.

The rearrangement links TRBV10-3 to TRBJ2-7; no clear D gene. This sequence was found in a middle-aged woman in good health and CMV-seronegative. The sample taken for sequencing was PBMCs. CDR3 protein: CAIVNANSPYEQYF. DNA of the CDR3: TGTGCCATCGTAAACGCGAACAGCCCGTACGAGCAGTACTTC.